This section outlines one T cell receptor (beta chain) sequence together with its context. This entry is derived from a study of technical replicates of blood from a few donors. V lost 2 bases to trimming and J lost 1 base; unmatched junction nucleotides: 6. The CDR3 is 16 amino acids. CDR1 and CDR2 (germline): MNHNS, SASEGT. Clones were read by immunoSEQ multiplex PCR, and TCRdb kept only the in-frame ones, dropping some. The sample lists under 80,000 clones, approximately 94% occurring once. Sequencing was performed on T cells isolated from PBMCs. The chain joins TRBV6-1 to TRBJ2-7; TRBD1 matches 9 bases. This clonotype was obtained from a human donor in good health. The CDR3 DNA sequence: TGTGCCAGCAGTGAAATTACAGGGGGCAGTTCCTACGAGCAGTACTTC. This codes for CASSEITGGSSYEQYF.